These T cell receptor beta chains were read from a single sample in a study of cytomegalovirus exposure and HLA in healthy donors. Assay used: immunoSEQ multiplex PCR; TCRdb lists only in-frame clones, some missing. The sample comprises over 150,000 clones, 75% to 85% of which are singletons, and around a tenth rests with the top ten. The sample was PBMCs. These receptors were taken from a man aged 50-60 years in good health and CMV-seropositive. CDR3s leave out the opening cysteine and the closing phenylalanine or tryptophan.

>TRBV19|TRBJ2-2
ASSVLAGVTGELF
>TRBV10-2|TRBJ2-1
ASSESIAGGRYNEQF
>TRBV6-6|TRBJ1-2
ASSWLGGGGYT
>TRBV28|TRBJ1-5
ASGGADQPQH
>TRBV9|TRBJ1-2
ASSGEGYGYT
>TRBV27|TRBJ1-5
ASSFRQGNQPQH
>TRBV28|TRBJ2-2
ASSFPGTSGLNTGELF
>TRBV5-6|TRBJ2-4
ASSWAGTVESNIQY
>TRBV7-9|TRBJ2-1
ASSLVQRNYNEQF
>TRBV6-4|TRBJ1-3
ASSSRGGRALGNTIY
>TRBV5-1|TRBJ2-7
ASSAGASGRPRAYEQY
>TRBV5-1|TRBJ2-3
ASSLAGRGGRTDTQY
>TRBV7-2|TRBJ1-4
ASSFGVNEKLF
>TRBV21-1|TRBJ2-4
ASTPLAKNIQY
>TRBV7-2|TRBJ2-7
ASSKDRASYEQY
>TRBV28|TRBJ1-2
ATWVGAGYGYT
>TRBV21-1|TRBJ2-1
ASSKGSGLAGLSYNEQF
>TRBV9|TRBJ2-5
ASSVGDRSTRGTQY
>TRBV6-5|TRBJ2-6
ASISAGANVLT
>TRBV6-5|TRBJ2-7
ASIKSGSYEQY
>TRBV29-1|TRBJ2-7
SVEGGTYEQY
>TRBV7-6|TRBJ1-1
ASSLRAGGKNTEAF
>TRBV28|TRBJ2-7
ASSRPQGARYEQY
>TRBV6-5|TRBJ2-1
ASSLAGSWDNEQF
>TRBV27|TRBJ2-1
ASSLTSGTRNEQF
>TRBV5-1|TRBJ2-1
ASSRGLAGADNEQF
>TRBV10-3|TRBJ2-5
AISDGRVDGETQY
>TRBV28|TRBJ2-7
ASTRGVGGSLEQY
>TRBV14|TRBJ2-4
ASSRDRGDSGSSSGRKNIQY